Presented here are 26 T cell receptor beta chains from one specimen sequenced in a study of blood T cell repertoires in COVID-19. Measured with immunoSEQ multiplex PCR; TCRdb has only the in-frame clones, and not every one. The sample has tens of thousands of clones, 80% to 90% seen once; the top ten hold 7% to 8.5%. Material for sequencing was peripheral blood. These receptors were taken from a young man with acute or convalescent COVID-19.

The chain links TRBV30 to TRBJ1-4; tentative D call: TRBD1 (5 bases). The V and J ends lost 8 bases and 7 bases respectively, with 14 bases between them. The germline CDR1 and CDR2 sequences are GTSNPN and SVGIG (reference sequence). The length of the CDR3 is 12 residues. Here the CDR3 reads CAATGTLEKLFF. The DNA for the CDR3 is TGTGCCGCCACCGGGACTCTTGAAAAACTGTTTTTT.

The V call is TRBV5-1, the J call TRBJ2-5; 15 nucleotides agree with TRBD2. V was pared by 6 bases and J by 5 bases, with 11 bases of the junction left unmatched. Germline lookup yields CDR1 SGHRS and CDR2 YFSETQ. This CDR3 has 17 amino acids. DNA for the CDR3: TGCGCCAGCACCTCCGGACTAGCGGGAGGGGCCGGGGAGACCCAGTACTTC. It is translated as CASTSGLAGGAGETQYF.

The genes are TRBV4-3 and TRBJ1-2; 9 bases match TRBD1. This CDR3 is built from 15 residues. The V gene end was trimmed by 5 bases and the J gene end by 4 bases; junction bases not matched to a gene: 8. From germline, CDR1 is LGHNA and CDR2 YSLEER. CDR3 DNA: TGCGCCAGCAGCACTGGACAGGGGAAGATCTATGGCTACACCTTC. The encoded protein is CASSTGQGKIYGYTF.

The chain employs TRBV2 and TRBJ2-2; 7 nucleotides align to TRBD1. Germline V gene data show CDR1 as SNHLY and CDR2 as FYNNEI. With V trimmed by 6 bases and J by 5 bases, 12 bases remained unmatched. The CDR3 has 16 amino acids. CDR3 bases: TGTGCCAGCAGACTCCAGACAGGGCTCCTAACCGGGGAGCTGTTTTTT. As protein: CASRLQTGLLTGELFF.

This clone appeared a few times. V is TRBV4-1 and J is TRBJ2-5; 7 nucleotides align to TRBD2. This CDR3 contains 13 residues. V lost 2 bases, J lost 3 bases, and 0 bases stayed unmatched. The germline V gene has CDR1 MGHRA and CDR2 YSYEKL. This CDR3 is CASSQLAEETQYF. The CDR3 DNA is TGCGCCAGCAGCCAACTAGCGGAAGAGACCCAGTACTTC.

This chain links TRBV6-1 with TRBJ2-3; D uncertain. V shed 4 bases and J shed 0 bases, with 14 bases lying between them. From germline, CDR1 is MNHNS and CDR2 SASEGT. This CDR3 comprises 16 residues. CDR3 protein: CASSAPITTSTDTQYF. The CDR3 nucleotides are TGTGCCAGCAGTGCCCCCATCACGACTAGCACAGATACGCAGTATTTT.

The chain carries TRBV5-1 and TRBJ2-7, with 9 bases that match TRBD1. The V gene's germline CDR1 is SGHRS and CDR2 YFSETQ. With 4 bases clipped from V and 1 base from J, the junction kept 6 bases outside the gene matches. CDR3 length: 15 residues. The CDR3: CASSPGQGGSYEQYF. The DNA of the CDR3 is TGCGCCAGCAGCCCGGGACAGGGCGGATCCTACGAGCAGTACTTC. The whole variable domain, filled in from reference TRBV5-1 and TRBJ2-7, reads KAGVTQTPRYLIKTRGQQVTLSCSPISGHRSVSWYQQTPGQGLQFLFEYFSETQRNKGNFPGRFSGRQFSNSRSEMNVSTLELGDSALYLCASSPGQGGSYEQYFGPGTRLTVT.

The chain joins TRBV2 to TRBJ1-4, with D perhaps matching TRBD1 (6 bases). Trimming pared 6 bases from V and 5 bases from J, leaving 13 bases between. The CDR3 is made up of 14 amino acids. Germline CDR1 and CDR2: SNHLY and FYNNEI. CDR3 in DNA: TGTGCCAGCAGCGAGGACAGCTTAAATGAAAAACTGTTTTTT. It encodes CASSEDSLNEKLFF.

This sequence joins TRBV7-9 and TRBJ1-1, with 9 nucleotides matching TRBD1. This CDR3 contains 14 residues. Germline assignment: CDR1 SEHNR and CDR2 FQNEAQ (reference sequence). J lost 7 bases, V lost 5 bases, and 8 bases had no gene match. The CDR3: CASSRGQGLGEAFF. The CDR3 DNA follows: TGTGCCAGCAGCCGAGGACAGGGGCTCGGTGAAGCTTTCTTT.

The chain couples TRBV24-1 to TRBJ2-1; 10 bases agree with TRBD2. The germline CDR1 and CDR2 sequences are KGHDR and SFDVKD. Losses at the gene ends were 4 bases for V and 4 bases for J; bases not matched to a gene: 6. The CDR3 runs 16 residues. CDR3 DNA sequence: TGTGCCACCAGTGACCCCGATAGCGGGGGGTACAATGAGCAGTTCTTC. It encodes CATSDPDSGGYNEQFF.

The chain joins TRBV7-9 to TRBJ2-5, with 7 bases lining up with TRBD2. Losses at the gene ends were 4 bases for V and 5 bases for J; bases not matched to a gene: 7. Germline loops: CDR1 SEHNR, CDR2 FQNEAQ (reference sequence). The CDR3 is made up of 14 amino acids. The CDR3 loop reads CASSSGLVVETQYF. DNA of the CDR3: TGTGCCAGCAGCTCCGGACTAGTGGTGGAGACCCAGTACTTC.

The gene calls are TRBV11-2 and TRBJ1-2; maybe TRBD1 (5 bases). The CDR3 loop spans 16 amino acids. Looked up from germline, CDR1 is SGHAT and CDR2 is FQNNGV. Trimming removed 1 base at V and 5 bases at J, with 17 bases between. The CDR3 spells CASSLGGAGFSYGYTF. The DNA for the CDR3 is TGTGCCAGCAGCTTAGGAGGGGCGGGATTCAGTTATGGCTACACCTTC.

This clone has a single count. The CDR3 DNA sequence: TGTGCCAGCAGCTTTCGGAGGCGGGAGTACAATGAGCAGTTCTTC. It yields the protein CASSFRRREYNEQFF. V usage is TRBV5-6 and J usage is TRBJ2-1; 7 bases agree with TRBD2. V lost 2 bases, J lost 4 bases, and 6 bases stayed unmatched. Germline V gene lookup returns CDR1 SGHDT and CDR2 YYEEEE. The CDR3 is 15 amino acids.

CDR3 in amino acids: CASSQDSGLNQPQHF. Here the CDR3 DNA reads TGTGCCAGCAGCCAAGATTCAGGGCTCAATCAGCCCCAGCATTTT. The chain couples TRBV3-1 (or the pseudogene TRBV3-2) to TRBJ1-5; D is possibly TRBD1 (5 bases). This CDR3 is built from 15 residues. Trimming took off 0 bases at V and 3 bases at J, with 9 bases between the two ends. The germline V gene encodes CDR1 LGHDT and CDR2 YNNKEL (reference sequence).

The chain combines TRBV28 with TRBJ1-5; 7 bases match TRBD1. Germline CDR1 MDHEN, CDR2 SYDVKM. The CDR3 is 17 residues long. Unmatched junction bases numbered 10, after V lost 4 bases and J lost 1 base. For the CDR3, the DNA is TGTGCCAGCAGTTCATCTTTGACAGGGACCAGCAATCAGCCCCAGCATTTT. It codes for CASSSSLTGTSNQPQHF.

This clone was observed a few times. V gene TRBV5-1 combines with J gene TRBJ1-3; TRBD1 might be the D (5 bases). V was shortened by 0 bases and J by 8 bases, with 12 bases between the two germline ends. Germline V CDR1 and CDR2: SGHRS, YFSETQ. CDR3 length equals 14 residues. The CDR3 DNA follows: TGCGCCAGCAGCTTGGCCGGCGGGACGGACACCATATATTTT. Translated: CASSLAGGTDTIYF.

This clone was counted once. CDR3 sequence: CASSLLGGEQFF. The CDR3 nucleotides are TGTGCCAGCAGCTTACTAGGGGGTGAGCAGTTCTTC. This chain connects TRBV7-8 to TRBJ2-1; perhaps TRBD1 as D (6 bases). Per germline, CDR1 SGHVS and CDR2 FQNEAQ. CDR3 size: 12 residues. Trimming shortened V by 2 bases and J by 9 bases, and 8 bases separated the two germline ends.

This chain links TRBV11-2 with TRBJ2-2; 7 bases fit TRBD1. Germline CDR1 SGHAT, CDR2 FQNNGV. The CDR3 sequence is 16 residues long. V lost 5 bases, J lost 4 bases, and 10 bases stayed unmatched. The CDR3 loop is CASSQPRTGATGELFF. Here the CDR3 DNA reads TGTGCCAGCAGCCAACCCCGGACAGGAGCCACCGGGGAGCTGTTTTTT.

The rearrangement links TRBV12-5 to TRBJ2-1; 12 bases are a match to TRBD2. J lost 15 bases, V lost 5 bases, and 17 bases had no gene match. The CDR3 covers 16 residues. The V gene's germline CDR1 is LGHNT and CDR2 FRNRAP. The CDR3 region has the DNA TGTGCTAGTGGTCGACCGACTAGCGGGAGATCATCGACTCGGTTCTTC. Amino acids: CASGRPTSGRSSTRFF.

The chain carries TRBV4-3 and TRBJ1-1; perhaps TRBD1 as D (5 bases). CDR3 length: 15 amino acids. V lost 0 bases and J 11 bases, leaving 19 bases between the germline ends. Germline V gene lookup returns CDR1 LGHNA and CDR2 YSLEER. DNA of the CDR3: TGCGCCAGCAGCCAAGATCAGGGTCGGAGTAGCCGGGCTTTCTTT. Its protein is CASSQDQGRSSRAFF.

The chain uses TRBV3-1 (or the pseudogene TRBV3-2) and TRBJ2-1; 7 bases agree with TRBD2. Germline V gives CDR1 LGHDT, CDR2 YNNKEL (reference sequence). The CDR3 loop spans 12 amino acids. The V and J ends lost 1 base and 15 bases, in that order; junction bases with no gene match: 6. In DNA form, the CDR3 reads TGTGCCAGCAGCCAAGGGGCGGGAGCGGGGTTCTTC. Translation gives CASSQGAGAGFF.

The sample holds one count of this clone. This chain connects TRBV9 to TRBJ2-2, with D possibly TRBD1 on 5 matching bases. The germline V gene encodes CDR1 SGDLS and CDR2 YYNGEE. CDR3 size: 16 residues. With 4 bases removed from V and 1 base from J, the gap between germline ends came to 14 bases. The CDR3 here is CASSTPADRNTGELFF. The CDR3 DNA sequence: TGTGCCAGCAGCACCCCAGCCGACAGGAACACCGGGGAGCTGTTTTTT.

This chain links TRBV24-1 with TRBJ2-1, with a weak D call TRBD2 (6 bases). Trimming took 9 bases from V and 4 from J, leaving 12 bases between them. The germline V gene encodes CDR1 KGHDR and CDR2 SFDVKD. This CDR3 is built from 13 residues. CDR3 coding DNA: TGTGCCACCTCAAATAGCGGTTACAATGAGCAGTTCTTC. This encodes CATSNSGYNEQFF.

This chain uses TRBV2 with TRBJ1-1; 9 positions agree with TRBD1. This CDR3 region has 13 residues. CDR1 is SNHLY and CDR2 is FYNNEI in the germline V gene. V was clipped by 6 bases and J by 4 bases; unmatched bases: 3. The CDR3 reads CASRRQGVTEAFF. For the CDR3, the DNA is TGTGCCAGCAGACGACAGGGGGTCACTGAAGCTTTCTTT.

The DNA of the CDR3 is TGTGCCAGCAGGCTAACAGAGTATAATTCACCCCTCCACTTT. Protein product: CASRLTEYNSPLHF. The chain combines TRBV3-1 (or the pseudogene TRBV3-2) with TRBJ1-6; unclear D gene. Germline V gene lookup returns CDR1 LGHDT and CDR2 YNNKEL (reference sequence). The V end was cut by 6 bases, the J end by 4 bases, with 10 bases between. The CDR3 contains 14 residues.

The V gene is TRBV7-2, the J gene TRBJ2-2; 8 nucleotides agree with TRBD2. The CDR3 loop spans 15 amino acids. The V gene end was trimmed by 8 bases and the J gene end by 4 bases; junction bases not matched to a gene: 9. Germline loops: CDR1 SGHTA, CDR2 FQGNSA. The CDR3 sequence is CASSSAGGGTGELFF. The CDR3 coding sequence is TGTGCCAGCTCCTCTGCGGGAGGAGGCACCGGGGAGCTGTTTTTT.